Given below is one TCR beta chain in context. The germline V gene encodes CDR1 SGHRS and CDR2 YFSETQ. Unmatched junction bases numbered 5, after V lost 3 bases and J lost 0 bases. The CDR3 length is 15 residues. The entry originates in a study of shared clonotypes between healthy human individuals. Measured with immunoSEQ multiplex PCR; TCRdb has only the in-frame clones, and not every one. The sample holds about 2 million clones, around 95% seen once. This chain connects TRBV5-1 to TRBJ1-2, with TRBD1 matching over 7 bases. The origin of this receptor is a man between 18 and 35 years old in good health. Specimen: naive CD4+ T cells sorted from blood. The sample's subset: CD45RA+ positively selected. The CDR3 reads CASSSGTDTNYGYTF. CDR3 nucleotides: TGCGCCAGCAGCTCAGGGACAGATACTAACTATGGCTACACCTTC.